What follows describes a single TCR beta chain. Germline V gene sequence: CDR1 MGHDK, CDR2 SYGVNS. The CDR3 covers 12 residues. The V gene lost 6 bases and the J gene lost 8 bases, with 11 bases spanning the gap. The sample belongs to a study of T cells in localized non-small cell lung cancer. Using immunoSEQ multiplex PCR, the repertoire was profiled, and TCRdb retains in-frame clones only, with some absent. The sample has more than 100,000 clones, 70% to 90% seen once; the top ten hold over 1.5%. Here the sequenced sample was peripheral blood, taken before any cancer treatment. The source of this sequence is a female donor over 55 with stage I lung adenocarcinoma. The rearrangement joins TRBV25-1 to TRBJ2-1; the D gene is possibly TRBD2 (5 bases). CDR3 sequence (DNA): TGTGCCAGCAGGATGGACTCCCATGAGCAGTTCTTC. It yields the protein CASRMDSHEQFF.